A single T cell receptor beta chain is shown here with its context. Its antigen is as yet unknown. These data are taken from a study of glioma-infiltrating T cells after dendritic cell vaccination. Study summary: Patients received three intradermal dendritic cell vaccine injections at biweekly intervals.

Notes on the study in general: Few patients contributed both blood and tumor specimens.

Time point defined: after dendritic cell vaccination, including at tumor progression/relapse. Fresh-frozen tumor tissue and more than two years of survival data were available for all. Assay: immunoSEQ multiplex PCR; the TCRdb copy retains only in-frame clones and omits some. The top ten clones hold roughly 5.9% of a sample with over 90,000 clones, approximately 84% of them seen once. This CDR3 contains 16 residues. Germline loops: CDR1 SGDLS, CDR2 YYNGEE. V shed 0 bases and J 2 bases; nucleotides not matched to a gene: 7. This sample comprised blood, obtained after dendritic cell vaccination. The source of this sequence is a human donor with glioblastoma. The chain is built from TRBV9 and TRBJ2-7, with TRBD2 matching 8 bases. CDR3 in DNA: TGTGCCAGCAGCGTAGGGGGGGGACTAGGGGCCTACGAGCAGTACTTC. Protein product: CASSVGGGLGAYEQYF. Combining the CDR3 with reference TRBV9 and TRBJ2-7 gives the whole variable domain DSGVTQTPKHLITATGQRVTLRCSPRSGDLSVYWYQQSLDQGLQFLIQYYNGEERAKGNILERFSAQQFPDLHSELNLSSLELGDSALYFCASSVGGGLGAYEQYFGPGTRLTVT.